Below are 23 T cell receptor beta chains sequenced from a single sample in a study of T cells in Graves' hyperthyroidism and ophthalmopathy. The TCR beta CDR3 regions underwent amplification using RNA transcripts as the source. First-round RT-PCR with HTBI primers amplified the TCR CDR3 region. TCRdb fed the multiplex PCR reads into MiXCR, producing one record per CDR3 protein. The data contain approximately 710,000 distinct CDR3 sequences, roughly 17% of them singletons. The sequenced material came from blood. The receptors stem from a man aged 50-60 years with Graves' hyperthyroidism.

This clonotype appeared a few times. The V call is TRBV24-1, the J call TRBJ2-2; D gene ambiguous. The CDR3 has 13 residues. V dropped 1 base and J dropped 6 bases, with 5 bases sitting between them. The germline V gene encodes CDR1 KGHDR and CDR2 SFDVKD. CDR3 loop: CATSDFFAGELFF. DNA of the CDR3: TGTGCCACCAGTGATTTTTTCGCCGGGGAGCTGTTTTTT.

This clonotype was counted between two and nine times. CDR3 protein: CASSEGTWGYTF. The CDR3 nucleotides are TGTGCCAGCAGTGAAGGGACCTGGGGCTACACCTTC. The V and J genes are TRBV6-1 and TRBJ1-2, with no clear D. The CDR3 is made up of 12 amino acids. The V end lost 1 base, the J end lost 8 bases, and 8 bases lay between the germline ends. CDR1 MNHNS and CDR2 SASEGT come from the germline V gene.

This clonotype was detected ten times or more. The V gene is TRBV28, the J gene TRBJ2-7; 7 bases are shared with TRBD1. V shed 1 base and J 3 bases; nucleotides not matched to a gene: 3. Germline CDR1 reads MDHEN; CDR2 reads SYDVKM. The CDR3 has 14 residues. CDR3 coding DNA: TGTGCCAGCAGTTTATTACAGGGGAACTACGAGCAGTACTTC. Amino acids: CASSLLQGNYEQYF.

This clonotype was detected ten times or more. This chain's CDR3 is CATSDNGSGREQYF. DNA of the CDR3: TGTGCCACCAGTGATAATGGCAGCGGCAGGGAGCAGTACTTC. The chain uses TRBV24-1 and TRBJ2-7, with D perhaps matching TRBD2 (5 bases). CDR3 length: 14 amino acids. V was trimmed by 3 bases and J by 7 bases, leaving 15 bases between them. CDR1 is KGHDR and CDR2 is SFDVKD in the germline V gene.

This sequence joins TRBV20-1 and TRBJ1-6; tentatively, D is TRBD1 (5 bases). This CDR3 contains 13 residues. V gave up 0 bases and J gave up 14 bases, with 14 bases separating them. The germline V gene has CDR1 DFQATT and CDR2 SNEGSKA (reference sequence). DNA of the CDR3: TGCAGTGCTAGAGATCAGGGCGGTTCGGCCCTCCACTTT. It specifies CSARDQGGSALHF.

This clonotype was detected a few times. This chain joins TRBV9 and TRBJ2-1; 8 bases map to TRBD2. With 2 bases clipped from V and 7 bases from J, the junction kept 8 bases outside the gene matches. CDR1 is SGDLS and CDR2 is YYNGEE in the germline V gene. The CDR3 consists of 15 residues. DNA for the CDR3: TGTGCCAGCAGCGTCTCCGGGACTAGTTCTAATGAGCAGTTCTTC. Its protein is CASSVSGTSSNEQFF.

The rearrangement joins TRBV7-2 to TRBJ1-2, with D perhaps TRBD1 (6 bases). Per germline, CDR1 SGHTA and CDR2 FQGNSA. CDR3 length equals 14 residues. Trimming removed 7 bases at V and 5 bases at J, with 17 bases between. The CDR3 bases are TGTGCCAGCACCCGGGCGGGGGCCCAGTATGGCTACACCTTC. This gives the protein CASTRAGAQYGYTF.

This clonotype has ten or more counts. The CDR3 DNA reads as TGTGCCAGCAGTAGCCCGGGGGACAACTATGGCTACACCTTC. Its translation: CASSSPGDNYGYTF. The chain carries TRBV12-3 or TRBV12-4 and TRBJ1-2, with a possible D match to TRBD1 (5 bases). This CDR3 is built from 14 residues. V dropped 5 bases and J dropped 2 bases, with 12 bases sitting between them.

This clonotype was found many times. This sequence joins TRBV6-5 and TRBJ2-5; D possibly corresponds to TRBD2 (6 bases). Germline V CDR1 and CDR2: MNHEY, SVGAGI. The CDR3 covers 14 residues. V shed 2 bases and J shed 5 bases, with 12 bases lying between them. Written as DNA, the CDR3 is TGTGCCAGCAGTTACCCCGGGGGTAGCGAGACCCAGTACTTC. Its translation is CASSYPGGSETQYF.

As for this clonotype: The junction shows a germline mismatch at one end, possibly a read error. The rearrangement joins TRBV25-1 to TRBJ1-6, with 11 bases matching TRBD1. Looked up from germline, CDR1 is MGHDK and CDR2 is SYGVNS. The CDR3 length is 19 residues. The CDR3 here is CASSGWDRGFKSYDSPLHF. The CDR3, as DNA: TGTGCCAGCAGTGGATGGGACAGGGGGTTTAAATCCTATGATTCACCCCTCCACTTT.

This clonotype has a handful of counts. This chain connects TRBV7-9 to TRBJ1-4; D not certain. This CDR3 spans 14 amino acids. Per germline, CDR1 SEHNR and CDR2 FQNEAQ (reference sequence). V was trimmed by 1 base and J by 7 bases, leaving 10 bases between them. The DNA for the CDR3 is TGTGCCAGCAGCTTAGGGCCCATGGGTGAAAAACTGTTTTTT. This codes for CASSLGPMGEKLFF.

The chain joins TRBV7-3 to TRBJ2-5, with TRBD2 identical over 8 bases. Germline assignment: CDR1 SGHTA and CDR2 FQGTGA. Trimming took 4 bases from V and 4 from J; bases not matched to a gene: 8. There are 15 residues in the CDR3. DNA of the CDR3: TGTGCCAGCAGCTCGCACGGGACTAGAGGAGAGACCCAGTACTTC. As protein: CASSSHGTRGETQYF.

In nucleotides, the CDR3 is TGTGCCAGCAGTATAGGACTAGAACTTGCCGGACAGCTATATTTT. This encodes CASSIGLELAGQLYF. This chain uses TRBV2 with TRBJ1-3, with D possibly TRBD1 on 6 matching bases. The germline gives CDR1 SNHLY, CDR2 FYNNEI. The ends were cut back, 5 bases at V and 14 bases at J, with 25 bases in the middle. This CDR3 is 15 amino acids long.

This clonotype was recorded many times. J is TRBJ1-5 and V is TRBV27; D not certain. Germline assignment: CDR1 MNHEY and CDR2 SMNVEV (reference sequence). V lost 8 bases, J lost 1 base, and 9 bases lay in between. This CDR3 has 13 residues. The CDR3 DNA reads as TGTGCCAGCGCCGGAGGGAGCAATCAGCCCCAGCATTTT. It encodes CASAGGSNQPQHF.

The CDR3 is CASSKSLGQRYEQYF. The CDR3 coding sequence is TGTGCCAGTAGTAAAAGTCTGGGACAGCGCTACGAGCAGTACTTC. V gene TRBV19 combines with J gene TRBJ2-7, with 7 bases lining up with TRBD1. Trimming took 4 bases from V and 3 from J; bases not matched to a gene: 9. CDR3 length: 15 residues. Looked up from germline, CDR1 is LNHDA and CDR2 is SQIVND (reference sequence).

This clonotype was seen ten or more times. This chain uses TRBV3-1 with TRBJ1-2; unclear D gene. This CDR3 contains 14 residues. Germline V gives CDR1 LGHDT, CDR2 YNNKEL (reference sequence). V shed 1 base and J shed 1 base, with 7 bases lying between them. The CDR3 protein is CASSQVASNYGYTF. The CDR3 region has the DNA TGTGCCAGCAGCCAAGTGGCCAGTAACTATGGCTACACCTTC.

This chain links TRBV30 with TRBJ2-5; TRBD2 agrees at 9 bases. The CDR3 has 14 residues. Losses at the gene ends were 3 bases for V and 4 bases for J; bases not matched to a gene: 6. Germline V gene data show CDR1 as GTSNPN and CDR2 as SVGIG (reference sequence). CDR3 coding DNA: TGTGCCTGGAGGCCGGGACTAGCTTCAGAGACCCAGTACTTC. Protein sequence: CAWRPGLASETQYF.

Ten or more counts support this clonotype. This sequence joins TRBV28 and TRBJ2-7; D unclear. The CDR3 length is 14 residues. Trimming stripped 2 bases from V and 3 bases from J, with 11 bases between. The germline gives CDR1 MDHEN, CDR2 SYDVKM. The CDR3 sequence: CASSLTRLSYEQYF. CDR3 nucleotides: TGTGCCAGCAGTTTAACTCGTTTAAGCTACGAGCAGTACTTC.

A remark on this clonotype: Being one base from a much bigger clone, this may be a read error. V gene TRBV28 combines with J gene TRBJ2-7; tentative D call: TRBD1 (5 bases). Germline loops: CDR1 MDHEN, CDR2 SYDVKM. The CDR3 spans 14 residues. The ends were cut back, 5 bases at V and 2 bases at J, with 13 bases in the middle. The CDR3 protein is CASSTAGRAYEQYF. The CDR3 DNA reads TGTGCCAGCAGTACGGCAGGGCGAGCCTACGAGCAGTACTTC.

The V call is TRBV4-3, the J call TRBJ1-4; D ambiguous. CDR3 length: 16 residues. From germline, CDR1 is LGHNA and CDR2 YSLEER. The V gene lost 5 bases and the J gene lost 0 bases, with 13 bases spanning the gap. CDR3: CASSFLLTATNEKLFF. The CDR3 DNA sequence: TGCGCCAGCAGCTTCTTGTTAACTGCAACTAATGAAAAACTGTTTTTT.

At least ten counts were recorded for this clonotype. The chain links TRBV6-2 or TRBV6-3 to TRBJ1-5; D call uncertain. This CDR3 spans 13 amino acids. CDR1 and CDR2 from the germline V gene are MNHEY and SVGEGT. V was clipped by 4 bases and J by 3 bases, with 7 bases between them. CDR3 DNA: TGTGCCAGCAGTTCCGGGGACAATCAGCCCCAGCATTTT. Translation gives CASSSGDNQPQHF.

The rearrangement links TRBV10-1 to TRBJ2-3, with 11 bases that match TRBD2. V trimming: 4 bases; J trimming: 2 bases; junction bases outside the gene matches: 5. This CDR3 has 16 residues. CDR1 and CDR2 (germline): WNHNN, SYGVQD (reference sequence). In DNA, the CDR3 is TGCGCCAGCAGTGCCTCTAGCGGGAGGCTCACAGATACGCAGTATTTT. This codes for CASSASSGRLTDTQYF.

This rearrangement joins TRBV2 to TRBJ2-7; D is perhaps TRBD1 (6 bases). Trimming shortened V by 5 bases and J by 3 bases, and 14 bases separated the two germline ends. This CDR3 comprises 14 residues. From germline, CDR1 is SNHLY and CDR2 FYNNEI. The CDR3 sequence: CASSILDSFYEQYF. CDR3 coding DNA: TGTGCCAGCAGTATTCTGGACAGTTTCTACGAGCAGTACTTC.